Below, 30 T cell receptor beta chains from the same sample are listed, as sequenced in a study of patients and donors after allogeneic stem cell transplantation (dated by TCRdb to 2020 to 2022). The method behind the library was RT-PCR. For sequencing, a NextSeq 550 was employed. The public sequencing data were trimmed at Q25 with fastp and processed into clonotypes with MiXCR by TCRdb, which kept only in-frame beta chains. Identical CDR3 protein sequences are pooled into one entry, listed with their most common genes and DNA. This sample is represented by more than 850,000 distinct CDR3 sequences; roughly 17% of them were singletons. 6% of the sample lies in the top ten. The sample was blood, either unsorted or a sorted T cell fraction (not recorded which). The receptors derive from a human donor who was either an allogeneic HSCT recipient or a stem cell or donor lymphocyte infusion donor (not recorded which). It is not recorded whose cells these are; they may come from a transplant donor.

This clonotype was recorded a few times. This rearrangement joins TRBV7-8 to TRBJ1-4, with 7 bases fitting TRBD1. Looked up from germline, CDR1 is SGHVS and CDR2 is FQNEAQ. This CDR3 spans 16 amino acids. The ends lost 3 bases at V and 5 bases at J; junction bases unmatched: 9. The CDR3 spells CASSFKRQGPNEKLFF. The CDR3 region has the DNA TGTGCCAGCAGCTTTAAGCGACAGGGACCCAATGAAAAACTGTTTTTT.

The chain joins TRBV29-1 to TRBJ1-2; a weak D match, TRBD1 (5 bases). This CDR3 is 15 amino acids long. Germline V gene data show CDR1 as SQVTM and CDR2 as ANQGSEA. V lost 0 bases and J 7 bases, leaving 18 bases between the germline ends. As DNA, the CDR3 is TGCAGCGTTGAAGAACCTACCAGCAGGGAAGGTGGCTACACCTTC. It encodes CSVEEPTSREGGYTF.

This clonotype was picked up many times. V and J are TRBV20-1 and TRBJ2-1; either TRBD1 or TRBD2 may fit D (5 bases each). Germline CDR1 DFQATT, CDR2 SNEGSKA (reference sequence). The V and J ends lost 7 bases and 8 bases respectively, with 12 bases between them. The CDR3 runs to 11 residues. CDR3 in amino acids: CSVRGRDEQFF. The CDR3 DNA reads TGCAGTGTGAGGGGTCGGGATGAGCAGTTCTTC.

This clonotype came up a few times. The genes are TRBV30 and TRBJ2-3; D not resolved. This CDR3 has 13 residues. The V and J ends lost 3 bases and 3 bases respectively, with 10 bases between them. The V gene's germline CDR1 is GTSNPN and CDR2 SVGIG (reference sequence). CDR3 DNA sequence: TGTGCCTGGAGGCTTCCCAGGACAGATACGCAGTATTTT. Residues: CAWRLPRTDTQYF.

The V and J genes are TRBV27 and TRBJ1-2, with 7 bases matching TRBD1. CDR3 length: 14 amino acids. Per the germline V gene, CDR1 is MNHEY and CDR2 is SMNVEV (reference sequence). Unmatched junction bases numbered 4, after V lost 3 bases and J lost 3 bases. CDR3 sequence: CASSFKTGYYGYTF. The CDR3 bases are TGTGCCAGCAGTTTCAAGACAGGGTACTATGGCTACACCTTC.

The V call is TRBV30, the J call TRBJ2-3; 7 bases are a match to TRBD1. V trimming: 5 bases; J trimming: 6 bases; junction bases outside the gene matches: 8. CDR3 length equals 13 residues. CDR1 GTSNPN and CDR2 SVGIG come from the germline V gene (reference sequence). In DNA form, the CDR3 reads TGTGCCTGGGGGCCGAAGGGGGCCGATACGCAGTATTTT. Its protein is CAWGPKGADTQYF.

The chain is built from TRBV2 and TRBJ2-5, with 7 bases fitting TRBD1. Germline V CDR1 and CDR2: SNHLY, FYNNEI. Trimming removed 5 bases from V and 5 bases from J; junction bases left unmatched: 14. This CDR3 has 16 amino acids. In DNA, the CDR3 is TGTGCCAGCAGTACAGGGGTCAACAGATTGCGGGAGACCCAGTACTTC. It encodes CASSTGVNRLRETQYF. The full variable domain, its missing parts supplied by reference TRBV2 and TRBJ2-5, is EPEVTQTPSHQVTQMGQEVILRCVPISNHLYFYWYRQILGQKVEFLVSFYNNEISEKSEIFDDQFSVERPDGSNFTLKIRSTKLEDSAMYFCASSTGVNRLRETQYFGPGTRLLVL.

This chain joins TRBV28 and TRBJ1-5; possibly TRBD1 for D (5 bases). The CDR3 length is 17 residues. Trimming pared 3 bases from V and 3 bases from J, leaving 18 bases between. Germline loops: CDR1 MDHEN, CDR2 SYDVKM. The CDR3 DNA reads TGTGCCAGCAGTTTCCTACAGGAAACGGTCCCCAATCAGCCCCAGCATTTT. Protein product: CASSFLQETVPNQPQHF.

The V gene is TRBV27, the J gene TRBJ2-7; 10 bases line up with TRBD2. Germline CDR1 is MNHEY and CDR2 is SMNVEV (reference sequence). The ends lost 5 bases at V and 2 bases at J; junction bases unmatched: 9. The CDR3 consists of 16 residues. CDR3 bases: TGTGCCAGCAGTCCCCCTACTAGCGGGGCTCCCTACGAGCAGTACTTC. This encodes CASSPPTSGAPYEQYF.

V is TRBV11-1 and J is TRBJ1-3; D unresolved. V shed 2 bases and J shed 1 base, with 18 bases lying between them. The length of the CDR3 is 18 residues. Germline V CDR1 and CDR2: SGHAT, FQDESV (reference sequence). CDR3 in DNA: TGTGCCAGCAGCTTACTAATATTGAAACAAGTTTCTGGAAACACCATATATTTT. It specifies CASSLLILKQVSGNTIYF.

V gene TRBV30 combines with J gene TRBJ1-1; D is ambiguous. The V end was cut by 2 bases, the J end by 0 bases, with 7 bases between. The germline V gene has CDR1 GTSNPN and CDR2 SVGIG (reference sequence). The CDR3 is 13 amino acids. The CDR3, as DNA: TGTGCCTGGAGTAGGATGCTGAACACTGAAGCTTTCTTT. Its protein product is CAWSRMLNTEAFF. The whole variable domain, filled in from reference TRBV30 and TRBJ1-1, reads SQTIHQWPATLVQPVGSPLSLECTVEGTSNPNLYWYRQAAGRGLQLLFYSVGIGQISSEVPQNLSASRPQDRQFILSSKKLLLSDSGFYLCAWSRMLNTEAFFGQGTRLTVV.

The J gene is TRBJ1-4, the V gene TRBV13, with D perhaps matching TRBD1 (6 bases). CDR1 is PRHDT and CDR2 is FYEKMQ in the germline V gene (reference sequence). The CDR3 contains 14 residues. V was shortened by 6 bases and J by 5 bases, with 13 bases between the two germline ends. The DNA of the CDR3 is TGTGCCAGCAGTTTGGACAGCCTAAATGAAAAACTGTTTTTT. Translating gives CASSLDSLNEKLFF.

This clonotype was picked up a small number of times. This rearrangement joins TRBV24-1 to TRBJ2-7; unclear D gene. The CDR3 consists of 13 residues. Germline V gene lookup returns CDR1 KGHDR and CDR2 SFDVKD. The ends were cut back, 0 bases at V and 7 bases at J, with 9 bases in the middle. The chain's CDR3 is CATSDLYGVEQYF. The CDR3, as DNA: TGTGCCACCAGTGATTTGTATGGGGTGGAGCAGTACTTC.

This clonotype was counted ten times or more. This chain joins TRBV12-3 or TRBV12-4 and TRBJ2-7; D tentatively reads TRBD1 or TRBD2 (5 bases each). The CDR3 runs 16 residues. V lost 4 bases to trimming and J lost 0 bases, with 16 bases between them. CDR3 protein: CASSSQGVRFSYEQYF. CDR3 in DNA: TGTGCCAGCAGTTCCCAGGGAGTTCGTTTCTCCTACGAGCAGTACTTC.

The CDR3 DNA sequence: TGTGCCAGCAGCCAATCGAGTCGTTTCGAGCAGTACTTC. Translating gives CASSQSSRFEQYF. The J gene is TRBJ2-7, the V gene TRBV16; D unclear. Looked up from germline, CDR1 is KGHSY and CDR2 is FQNENV. This CDR3 is 13 amino acids long. V was shortened by 0 bases and J by 6 bases, with 9 bases between the two germline ends.

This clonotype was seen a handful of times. In DNA form, the CDR3 reads TGTGCCAGCAACACAGCGGGGGCCGTCAATGAGCAGTTCTTC. Encoded protein: CASNTAGAVNEQFF. This chain links TRBV12-3 or TRBV12-4 with TRBJ2-1, with 8 positions matching TRBD2. Losses at the gene ends were 7 bases for V and 6 bases for J; bases not matched to a gene: 8. This CDR3 spans 14 amino acids.

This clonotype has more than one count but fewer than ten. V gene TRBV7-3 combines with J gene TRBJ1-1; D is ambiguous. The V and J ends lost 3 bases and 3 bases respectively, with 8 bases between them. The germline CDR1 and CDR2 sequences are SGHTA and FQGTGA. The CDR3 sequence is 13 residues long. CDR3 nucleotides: TGTGCCAGCAGCTTGAACCACTACACTGAAGCTTTCTTT. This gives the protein CASSLNHYTEAFF. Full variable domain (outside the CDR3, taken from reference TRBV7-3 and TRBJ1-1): GAGVSQTPSNKVTEKGKYVELRCDPISGHTALYWYRQSLGQGPEFLIYFQGTGAADDSGLPNDRFFAVRPEGSVSTLKIQRTERGDSAVYLCASSLNHYTEAFFGQGTRLTVV.

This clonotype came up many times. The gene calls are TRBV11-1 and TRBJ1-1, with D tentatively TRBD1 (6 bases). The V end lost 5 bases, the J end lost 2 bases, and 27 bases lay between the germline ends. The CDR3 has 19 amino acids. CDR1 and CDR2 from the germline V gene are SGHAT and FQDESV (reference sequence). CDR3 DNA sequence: TGTGCCAGCAGCCCCGGGAAATCCTGGAAGGGACATTTCAACACTGAAGCTTTCTTT. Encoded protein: CASSPGKSWKGHFNTEAFF.

DNA of the CDR3: TGTGCCAGCAGCCCACTCACTGGGGCCCAGTACTTC. Protein product: CASSPLTGAQYF. The rearrangement uses TRBV3-1 and TRBJ2-5; D gene uncertain. The germline V gene has CDR1 LGHDT and CDR2 YNNKEL (reference sequence). CDR3 length equals 12 residues. Deletions cut 4 bases from V and 9 bases from J, with 12 bases between.

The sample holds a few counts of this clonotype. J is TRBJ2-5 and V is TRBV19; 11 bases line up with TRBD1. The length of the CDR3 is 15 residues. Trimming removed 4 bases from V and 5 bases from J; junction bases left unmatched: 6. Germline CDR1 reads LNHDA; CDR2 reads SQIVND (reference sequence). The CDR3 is CASSTGTGGFETQYF. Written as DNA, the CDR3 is TGTGCCAGTAGTACCGGGACAGGGGGGTTTGAGACCCAGTACTTC.

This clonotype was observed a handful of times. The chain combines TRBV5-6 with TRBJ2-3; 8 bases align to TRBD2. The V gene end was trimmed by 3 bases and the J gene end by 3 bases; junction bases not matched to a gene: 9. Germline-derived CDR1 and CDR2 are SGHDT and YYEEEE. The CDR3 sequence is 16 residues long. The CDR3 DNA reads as TGTGCCAGCAGCTCCCGCGTATTAGCGGGGACAGATACGCAGTATTTT. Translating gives CASSSRVLAGTDTQYF.

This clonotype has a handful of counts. The CDR3: CASSLGHYTEAFF. Here the CDR3 DNA reads TGTGCCAGCAGCTTAGGTCATTACACTGAAGCTTTCTTT. V usage is TRBV7-2 and J usage is TRBJ1-1; D not resolved. The CDR3 covers 13 residues. The V and J ends lost 1 base and 3 bases respectively, with 6 bases between them. Germline V gene lookup returns CDR1 SGHTA and CDR2 FQGNSA. Full variable domain (missing parts from reference TRBV7-2 and TRBJ1-1): GAGVSQSPSNKVTEKGKDVELRCDPISGHTALYWYRQSLGQGLEFLIYFQGNSAPDKSGLPSDRFSAERTGGSVSTLTIQRTQQEDSAVYLCASSLGHYTEAFFGQGTRLTVV.

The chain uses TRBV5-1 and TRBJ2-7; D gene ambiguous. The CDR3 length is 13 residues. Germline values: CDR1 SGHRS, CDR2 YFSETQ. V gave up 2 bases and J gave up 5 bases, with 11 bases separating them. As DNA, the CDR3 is TGCGCCAGCAGCTTCCGGGTTCCCGACGAGCAGTACTTC. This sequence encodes CASSFRVPDEQYF.

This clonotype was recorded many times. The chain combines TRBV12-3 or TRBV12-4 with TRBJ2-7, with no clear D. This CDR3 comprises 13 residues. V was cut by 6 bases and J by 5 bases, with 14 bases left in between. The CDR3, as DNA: TGTGCCAGCAGGAAGGGTGTAGATCACGAGCAGTACTTC. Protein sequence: CASRKGVDHEQYF.

CDR3: CASSPQGALDSPLHF. The CDR3 bases are TGTGCCAGCAGCCCTCAGGGGGCTCTTGATTCACCCCTCCACTTT. This chain links TRBV3-1 with TRBJ1-6; TRBD1 matches 8 bases. Germline V gives CDR1 LGHDT, CDR2 YNNKEL (reference sequence). Trimming at V came to 4 bases and at J to 8 bases, leaving 7 bases not matched to a gene. This CDR3 has 15 amino acids.

The CDR3 loop is CASSFPGALGSNEQFF. CDR3 nucleotide sequence: TGTGCCAGCAGTTTCCCGGGAGCTTTAGGTTCCAATGAGCAGTTCTTC. V is TRBV28 and J is TRBJ2-1; perhaps TRBD2 as D (6 bases). The CDR3 contains 16 residues. V gave up 3 bases and J gave up 6 bases, with 18 bases separating them. The germline CDR1 and CDR2 sequences are MDHEN and SYDVKM.

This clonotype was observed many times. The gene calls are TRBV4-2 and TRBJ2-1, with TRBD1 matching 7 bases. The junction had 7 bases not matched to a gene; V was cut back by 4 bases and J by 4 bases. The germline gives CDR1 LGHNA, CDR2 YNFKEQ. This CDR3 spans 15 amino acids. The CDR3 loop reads CASSRGQSKYNEQFF. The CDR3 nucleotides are TGTGCCAGCAGCCGGGGACAGAGCAAGTACAATGAGCAGTTCTTC.

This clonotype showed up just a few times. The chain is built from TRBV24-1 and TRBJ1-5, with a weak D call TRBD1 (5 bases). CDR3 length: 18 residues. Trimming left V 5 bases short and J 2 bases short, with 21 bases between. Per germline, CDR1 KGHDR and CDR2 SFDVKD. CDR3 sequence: CATSGPRGRRMGNQPQHF. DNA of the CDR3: TGTGCCACCAGTGGACCTAGGGGCCGGCGTATGGGCAATCAGCCCCAGCATTTT.

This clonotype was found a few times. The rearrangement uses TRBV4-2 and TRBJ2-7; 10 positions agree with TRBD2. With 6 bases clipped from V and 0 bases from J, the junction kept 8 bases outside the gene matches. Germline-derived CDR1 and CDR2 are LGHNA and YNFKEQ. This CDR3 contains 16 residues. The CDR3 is CASRTTSGRASYEQYF. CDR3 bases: TGTGCCAGCAGGACTACCAGCGGGAGGGCCTCCTACGAGCAGTACTTC.

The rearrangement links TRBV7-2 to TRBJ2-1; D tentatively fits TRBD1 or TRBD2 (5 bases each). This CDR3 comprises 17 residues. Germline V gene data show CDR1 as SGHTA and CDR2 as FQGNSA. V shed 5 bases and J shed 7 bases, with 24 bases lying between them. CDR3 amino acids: CASSPIRFRGPGNEQFF. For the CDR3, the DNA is TGTGCCAGCAGCCCTATCCGTTTTCGGGGACCAGGGAATGAGCAGTTCTTC.